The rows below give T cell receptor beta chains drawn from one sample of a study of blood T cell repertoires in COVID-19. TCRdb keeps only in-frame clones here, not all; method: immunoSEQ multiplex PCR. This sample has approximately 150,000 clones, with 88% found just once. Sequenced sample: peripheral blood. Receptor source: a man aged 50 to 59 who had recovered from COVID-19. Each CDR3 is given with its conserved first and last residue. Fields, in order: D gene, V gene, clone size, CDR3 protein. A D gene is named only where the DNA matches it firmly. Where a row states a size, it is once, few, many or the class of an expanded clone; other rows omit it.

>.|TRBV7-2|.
CASSWAGWMEQYF
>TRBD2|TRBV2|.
CASSELAGGTGELFF
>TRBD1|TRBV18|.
CASSDGTAYEQYF
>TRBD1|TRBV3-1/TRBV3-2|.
CASSRGQGAGNTIYF
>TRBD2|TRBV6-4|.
CASSDTGLAGGEQFF
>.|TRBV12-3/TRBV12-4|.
CASSLSDTQYF
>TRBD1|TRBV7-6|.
CASSIRPGQGAIYEQYF
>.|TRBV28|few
CASSALVSEAFF
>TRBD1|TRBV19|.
CASSKRDRGSNQPQHF
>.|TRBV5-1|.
CASSSGTAETDTQYF
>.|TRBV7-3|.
CASSLVGRETQYF
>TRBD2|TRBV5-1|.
CASSISGGEQETQYF
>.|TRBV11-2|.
CASSLGGRGREKLFF
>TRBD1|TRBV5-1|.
CASSFRGLISSTDTQYF
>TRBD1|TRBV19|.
CATHSPQGASYEQYF
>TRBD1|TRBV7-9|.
CASSLGTGGGEQFF
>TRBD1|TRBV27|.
CASRRQGASYNSPLHF
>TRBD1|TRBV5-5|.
CASPFHLGRDRGNAQYF
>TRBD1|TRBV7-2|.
CASSPPGQGAQYGYTF
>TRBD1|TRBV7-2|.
CASSLEQGLIPDTQYF
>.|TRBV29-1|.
CSVKQGSSGNTIYF
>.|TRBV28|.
CASTSPQGFYGYTF
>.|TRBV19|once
CASSIPQGTYNEQFF
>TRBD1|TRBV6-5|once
CASSYRTGLYF
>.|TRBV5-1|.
CARLNLIFMLQKPPRRYEQYF
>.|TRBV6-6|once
CASSDYKGSDTQYF
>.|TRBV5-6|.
CASSLRFGPGNEQFF
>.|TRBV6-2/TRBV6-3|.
CASSYSPVLYNEQFF
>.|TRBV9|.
CASSVGASPSYEQYF
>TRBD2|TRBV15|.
CATSVSGTSVHEQYF
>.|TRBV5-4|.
CASSPQRGDEAFF
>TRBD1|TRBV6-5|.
CASSYSRGQNYGYTF
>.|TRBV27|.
CASKVLGSLEPVGAETQYF
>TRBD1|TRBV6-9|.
CAAQPGQGPSILAKNIQYF
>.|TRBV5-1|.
CASSVAGADYGYTF
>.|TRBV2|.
CASSDIRVDQPQHF
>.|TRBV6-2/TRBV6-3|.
CASSWTSGLQETQYF
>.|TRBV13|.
CASSPPGGSSYEQYF
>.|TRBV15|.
CATSRGHFAGGAQHF
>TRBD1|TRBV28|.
CASSFADRVKTYEQYF
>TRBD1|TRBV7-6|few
CASSLGTGGGDEQFF
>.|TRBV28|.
CASRRGPPNYGYTF
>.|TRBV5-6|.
CASSPRGRRYGYTF
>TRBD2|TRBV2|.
CASRIRSSGVRELFF
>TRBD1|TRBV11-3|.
CASSQGRGTGGGPGNREYF
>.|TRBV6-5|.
CASSYSGEEKLFF
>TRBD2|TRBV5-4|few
CASSLERGGETQYF
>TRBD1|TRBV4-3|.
CASSQGDRGWNTEAFF
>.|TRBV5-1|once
CASTPEGVNGNTIYF
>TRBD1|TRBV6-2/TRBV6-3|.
CASSSSGTGGRNYGYTF
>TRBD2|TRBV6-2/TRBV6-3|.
CASSYPGLAGVPIEQYF